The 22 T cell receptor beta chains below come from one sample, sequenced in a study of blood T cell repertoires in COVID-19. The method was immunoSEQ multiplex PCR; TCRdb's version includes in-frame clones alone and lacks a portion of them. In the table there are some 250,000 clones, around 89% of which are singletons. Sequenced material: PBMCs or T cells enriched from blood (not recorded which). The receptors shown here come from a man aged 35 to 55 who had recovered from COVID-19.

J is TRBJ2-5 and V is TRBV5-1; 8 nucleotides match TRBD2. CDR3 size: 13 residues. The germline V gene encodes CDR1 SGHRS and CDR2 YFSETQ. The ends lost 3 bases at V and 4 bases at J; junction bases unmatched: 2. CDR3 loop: CASSSGLAETQYF. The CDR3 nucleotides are TGCGCCAGCAGCTCAGGACTAGCAGAGACCCAGTACTTC.

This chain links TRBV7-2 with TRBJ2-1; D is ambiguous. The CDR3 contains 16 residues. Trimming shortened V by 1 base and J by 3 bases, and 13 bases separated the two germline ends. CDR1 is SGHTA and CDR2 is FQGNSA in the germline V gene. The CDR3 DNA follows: TGTGCCAGCAGCTTAGACTCTGGGCCACTCTACAATGAGCAGTTCTTC. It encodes CASSLDSGPLYNEQFF.

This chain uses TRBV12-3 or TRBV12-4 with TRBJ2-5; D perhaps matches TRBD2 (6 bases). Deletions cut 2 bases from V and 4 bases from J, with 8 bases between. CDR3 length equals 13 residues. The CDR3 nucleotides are TGTGCCAGCAGTTTACCAGCGGGAGAGACCCAGTACTTC. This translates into CASSLPAGETQYF.

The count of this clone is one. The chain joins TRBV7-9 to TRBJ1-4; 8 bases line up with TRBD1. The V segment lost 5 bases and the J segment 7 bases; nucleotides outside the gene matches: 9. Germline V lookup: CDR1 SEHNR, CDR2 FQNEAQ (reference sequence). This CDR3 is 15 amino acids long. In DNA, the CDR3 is TGTGCCAGCAGCCCCAGGGGGCCGACGAGTGAAAAACTGTTTTTT. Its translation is CASSPRGPTSEKLFF.

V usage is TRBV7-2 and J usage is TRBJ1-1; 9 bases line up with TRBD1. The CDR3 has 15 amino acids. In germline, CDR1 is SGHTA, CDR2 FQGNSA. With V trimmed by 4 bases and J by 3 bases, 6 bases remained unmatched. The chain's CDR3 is CASSSQGQGYTEAFF. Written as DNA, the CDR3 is TGTGCCAGCAGCTCCCAGGGACAGGGATACACTGAAGCTTTCTTT.

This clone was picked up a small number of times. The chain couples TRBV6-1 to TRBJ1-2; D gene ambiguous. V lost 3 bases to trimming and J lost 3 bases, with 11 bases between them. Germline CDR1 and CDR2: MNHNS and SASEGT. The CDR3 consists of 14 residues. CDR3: CASSEIPADYGYTF. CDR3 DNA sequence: TGTGCCAGCAGTGAGATTCCGGCGGACTATGGCTACACCTTC.

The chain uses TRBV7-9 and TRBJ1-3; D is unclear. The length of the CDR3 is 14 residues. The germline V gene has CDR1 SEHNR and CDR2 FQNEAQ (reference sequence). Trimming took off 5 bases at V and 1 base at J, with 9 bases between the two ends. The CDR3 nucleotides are TGTGCCAGCAGCCCCCCCGGGTCTGGAAACACCATATATTTT. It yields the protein CASSPPGSGNTIYF.

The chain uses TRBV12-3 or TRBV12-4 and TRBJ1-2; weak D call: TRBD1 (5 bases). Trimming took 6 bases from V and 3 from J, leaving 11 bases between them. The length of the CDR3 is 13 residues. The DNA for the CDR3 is TGTGCCAGCAGCTTGACAGCAGACTATGGCTACACCTTC. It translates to CASSLTADYGYTF.

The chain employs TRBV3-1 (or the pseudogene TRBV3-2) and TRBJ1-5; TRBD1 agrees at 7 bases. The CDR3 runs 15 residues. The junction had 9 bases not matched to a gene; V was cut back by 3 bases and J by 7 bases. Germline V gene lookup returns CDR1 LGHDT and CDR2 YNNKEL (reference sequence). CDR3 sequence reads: CASSQGQLVKQPQHF. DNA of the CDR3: TGTGCCAGCAGCCAGGGACAGCTAGTGAAGCAGCCCCAGCATTTT.

CDR3 sequence reads: CASSYQGGPTSYEQYF. In DNA, the CDR3 is TGTGCCAGCAGTTACCAAGGGGGCCCCACCTCCTACGAGCAGTACTTC. The chain uses TRBV6-2 or TRBV6-3 and TRBJ2-7, with 7 bases fitting TRBD1. This CDR3 has 16 amino acids. The germline CDR1 and CDR2 sequences are MNHEY and SVGEGT. Losses at the gene ends were 2 bases for V and 0 bases for J; bases not matched to a gene: 7.

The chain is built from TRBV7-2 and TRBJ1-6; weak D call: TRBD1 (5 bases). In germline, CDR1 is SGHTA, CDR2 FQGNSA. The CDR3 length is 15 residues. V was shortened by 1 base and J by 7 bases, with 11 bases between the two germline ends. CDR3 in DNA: TGTGCCAGCAGCTTAGTCAGGGTGGGGAATTCACCCCTCCACTTT. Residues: CASSLVRVGNSPLHF. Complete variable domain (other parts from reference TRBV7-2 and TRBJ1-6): GAGVSQSPSNKVTEKGKDVELRCDPISGHTALYWYRQSLGQGLEFLIYFQGNSAPDKSGLPSDRFSAERTGGSVSTLTIQRTQQEDSAVYLCASSLVRVGNSPLHFGNGTRLTVT.

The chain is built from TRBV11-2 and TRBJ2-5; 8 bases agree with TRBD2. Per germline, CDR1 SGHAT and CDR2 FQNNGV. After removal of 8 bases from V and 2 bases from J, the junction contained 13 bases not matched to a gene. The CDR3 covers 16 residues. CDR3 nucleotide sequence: TGTGCCAGCCCGGGAGGGCCTGGGGAGTTACAAGAGACCCAGTACTTC. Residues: CASPGGPGELQETQYF.

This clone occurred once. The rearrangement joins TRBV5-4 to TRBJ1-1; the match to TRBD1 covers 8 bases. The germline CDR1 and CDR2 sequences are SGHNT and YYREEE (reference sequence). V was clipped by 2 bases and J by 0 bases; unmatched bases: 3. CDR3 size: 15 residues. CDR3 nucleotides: TGTGCCAGCAGCTTAGGACAGGGATTGAACACTGAAGCTTTCTTT. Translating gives CASSLGQGLNTEAFF. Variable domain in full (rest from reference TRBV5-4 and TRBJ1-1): ETGVTQSPTHLIKTRGQQVTLRCSSQSGHNTVSWYQQALGQGPQFIFQYYREEENGRGNFPPRFSGLQFPNYSSELNVNALELDDSALYLCASSLGQGLNTEAFFGQGTRLTVV.

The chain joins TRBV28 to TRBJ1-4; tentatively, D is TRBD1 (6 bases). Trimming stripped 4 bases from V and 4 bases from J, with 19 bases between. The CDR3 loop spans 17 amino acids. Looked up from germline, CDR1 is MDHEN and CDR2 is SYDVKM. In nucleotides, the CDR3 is TGTGCCAGCAGTTCGCGGGGGATGGGACAAGTTAATGAAAAACTGTTTTTT. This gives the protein CASSSRGMGQVNEKLFF.

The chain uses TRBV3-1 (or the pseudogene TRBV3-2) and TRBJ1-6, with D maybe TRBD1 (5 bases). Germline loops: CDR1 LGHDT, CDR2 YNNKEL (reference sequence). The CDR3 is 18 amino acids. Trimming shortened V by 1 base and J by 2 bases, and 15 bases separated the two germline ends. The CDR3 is CASSQGQMAGTYNSPLHF. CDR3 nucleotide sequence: TGTGCCAGCAGCCAAGGACAGATGGCAGGGACCTATAATTCACCCCTCCACTTT.

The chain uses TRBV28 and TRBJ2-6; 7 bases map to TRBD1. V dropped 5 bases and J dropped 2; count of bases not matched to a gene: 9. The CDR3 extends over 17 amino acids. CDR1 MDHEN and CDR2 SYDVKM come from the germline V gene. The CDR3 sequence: CASSRATGFAGANVLTF. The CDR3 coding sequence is TGTGCCAGCAGTCGGGCGACAGGGTTTGCTGGGGCCAACGTCCTGACTTTC.

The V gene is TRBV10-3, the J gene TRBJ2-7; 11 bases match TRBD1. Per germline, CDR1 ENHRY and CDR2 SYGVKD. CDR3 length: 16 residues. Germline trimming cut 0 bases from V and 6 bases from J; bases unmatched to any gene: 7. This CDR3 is CAISESQGTGGFEQYF. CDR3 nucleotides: TGTGCCATCAGTGAGTCGCAAGGGACAGGGGGTTTCGAGCAGTACTTC.

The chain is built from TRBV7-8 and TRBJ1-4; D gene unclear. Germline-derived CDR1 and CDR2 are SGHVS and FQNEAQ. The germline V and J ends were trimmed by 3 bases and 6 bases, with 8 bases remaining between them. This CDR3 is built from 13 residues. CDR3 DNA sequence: TGTGCCAGCAGCTTGGGAGCATATGAAAAACTGTTTTTT. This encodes CASSLGAYEKLFF.

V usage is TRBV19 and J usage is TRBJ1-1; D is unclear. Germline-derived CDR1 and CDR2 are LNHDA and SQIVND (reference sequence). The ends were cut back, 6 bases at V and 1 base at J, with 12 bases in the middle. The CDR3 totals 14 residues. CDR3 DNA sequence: TGTGCCAGTAGCCCACGGGGTCAGAACACTGAAGCTTTCTTT. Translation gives CASSPRGQNTEAFF.

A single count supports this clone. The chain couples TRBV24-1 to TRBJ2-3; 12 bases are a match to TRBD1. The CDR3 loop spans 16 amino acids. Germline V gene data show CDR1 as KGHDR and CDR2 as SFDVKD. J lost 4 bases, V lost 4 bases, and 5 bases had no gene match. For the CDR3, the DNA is TGTGCCACCAGTGACTCCGGGACAGGGGGCCCAGATACGCAGTATTTT. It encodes CATSDSGTGGPDTQYF.

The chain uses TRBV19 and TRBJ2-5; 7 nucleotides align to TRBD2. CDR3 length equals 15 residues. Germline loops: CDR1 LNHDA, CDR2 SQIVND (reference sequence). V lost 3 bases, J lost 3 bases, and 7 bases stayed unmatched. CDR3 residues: CASSIGLAAKETQYF. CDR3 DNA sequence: TGTGCCAGTAGTATCGGCCTAGCGGCCAAAGAGACCCAGTACTTC. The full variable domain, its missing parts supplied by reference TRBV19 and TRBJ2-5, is DGGITQSPKYLFRKEGQNVTLSCEQNLNHDAMYWYRQDPGQGLRLIYYSQIVNDFQKGDIAEGYSVSREKKESFPLTVTSAQKNPTAFYLCASSIGLAAKETQYFGPGTRLLVL.

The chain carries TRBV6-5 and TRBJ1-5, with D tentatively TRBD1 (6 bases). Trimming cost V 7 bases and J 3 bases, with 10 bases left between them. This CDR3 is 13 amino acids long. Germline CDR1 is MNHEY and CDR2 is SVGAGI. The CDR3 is CASIRTVNQPQHF. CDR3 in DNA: TGTGCCAGCATCAGGACAGTCAATCAGCCCCAGCATTTT.